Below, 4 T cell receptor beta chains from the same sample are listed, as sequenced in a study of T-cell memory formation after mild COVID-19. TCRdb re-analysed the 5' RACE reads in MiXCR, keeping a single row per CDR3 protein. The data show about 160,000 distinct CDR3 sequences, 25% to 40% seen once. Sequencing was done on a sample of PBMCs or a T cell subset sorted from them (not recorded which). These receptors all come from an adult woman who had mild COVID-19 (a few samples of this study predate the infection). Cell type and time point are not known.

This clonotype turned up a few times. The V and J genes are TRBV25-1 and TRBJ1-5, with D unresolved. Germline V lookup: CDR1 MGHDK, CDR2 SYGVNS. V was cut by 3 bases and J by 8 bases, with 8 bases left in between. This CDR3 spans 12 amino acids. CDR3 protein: CASSDEGEPQHF. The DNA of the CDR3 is TGTGCCAGCAGTGACGAGGGTGAGCCCCAGCATTTT.

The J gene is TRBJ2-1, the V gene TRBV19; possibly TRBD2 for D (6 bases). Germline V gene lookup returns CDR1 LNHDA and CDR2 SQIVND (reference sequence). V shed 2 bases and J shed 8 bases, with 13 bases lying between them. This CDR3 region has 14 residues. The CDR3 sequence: CASSIRSGSDEQFF. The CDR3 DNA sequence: TGTGCCAGTAGTATAAGAAGCGGGTCAGATGAGCAGTTCTTC.

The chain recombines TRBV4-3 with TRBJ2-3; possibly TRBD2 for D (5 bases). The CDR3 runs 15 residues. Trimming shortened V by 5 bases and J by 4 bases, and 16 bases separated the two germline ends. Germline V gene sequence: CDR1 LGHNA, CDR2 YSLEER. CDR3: CASSSGIRGSDTQYF. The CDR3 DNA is TGCGCCAGCAGCTCCGGGATCCGAGGCTCAGATACGCAGTATTTT.

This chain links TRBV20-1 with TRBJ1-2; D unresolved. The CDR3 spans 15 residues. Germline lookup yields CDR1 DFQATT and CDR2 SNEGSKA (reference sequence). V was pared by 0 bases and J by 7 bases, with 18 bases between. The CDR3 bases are TGCAGTGCTAGAGAACCAACGGGCCAAGGAGGTGGCTACACCTTC. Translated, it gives CSAREPTGQGGGYTF.